The 21 T cell receptor beta chains listed next were all sequenced from one sample in a study of blood T cell repertoires in COVID-19. Repertoires were generated with immunoSEQ multiplex PCR, while TCRdb's copy carries only in-frame clones and drops some. The sample includes tens of thousands of clones, about four fifths of them seen just once. The sample taken for sequencing was peripheral blood. These receptor sequences come from a human donor in a cohort sampled during active COVID-19.

This clone came up a few times. The V call is TRBV5-4, the J call TRBJ2-7; D is perhaps TRBD2 (6 bases). The CDR3 loop spans 15 amino acids. The ends were cut back, 0 bases at V and 1 base at J, with 11 bases in the middle. Germline CDR1 is SGHNT and CDR2 is YYREEE (reference sequence). The CDR3 loop is CASSLDGGGSYEQYF. CDR3 nucleotides: TGTGCCAGCAGCTTGGACGGGGGTGGGTCCTACGAGCAGTACTTC.

This clone was found many times. This chain connects TRBV5-1 to TRBJ1-2; perhaps TRBD1 as D (6 bases). Trimming cost V 3 bases and J 8 bases, with 14 bases left between them. The CDR3 is 13 residues long. The germline CDR1 and CDR2 sequences are SGHRS and YFSETQ. The CDR3 loop is CASSSTGLSGYTF. The DNA of the CDR3 is TGCGCCAGCAGCTCAACAGGGCTGTCGGGCTACACCTTC.

The chain combines TRBV19 with TRBJ1-6; D remains unclear. CDR1 LNHDA and CDR2 SQIVND come from the germline V gene (reference sequence). V gave up 5 bases and J gave up 0 bases, with 14 bases separating them. The CDR3 runs 17 residues. In DNA form, the CDR3 reads TGTGCCAGTAGTCCAAGAGATTTATACTCCTATAATTCACCCCTCCACTTT. It translates to CASSPRDLYSYNSPLHF.

J is TRBJ2-3 and V is TRBV7-2; 8 positions agree with TRBD2. V was clipped by 1 base and J by 2 bases; unmatched bases: 5. CDR1 SGHTA and CDR2 FQGNSA come from the germline V gene. The CDR3 sequence is 16 residues long. DNA for the CDR3: TGTGCCAGCAGCTTAGGTGCGGGGGGTTTCACAGATACGCAGTATTTT. Its protein is CASSLGAGGFTDTQYF.

The chain combines TRBV18 with TRBJ1-5; 9 positions match TRBD1. Trimming at V came to 6 bases and at J to 1 base, leaving 4 bases not matched to a gene. This CDR3 has 15 amino acids. Germline CDR1 is KGHSH and CDR2 is LQKENI. DNA of the CDR3: TGTGCCAGCTCGGGGGACAGGGCGAGCAATCAGCCCCAGCATTTT. Residues: CASSGDRASNQPQHF.

This chain connects TRBV20-1 to TRBJ2-7; no reliable D call. Trimming removed 3 bases at V and 3 bases at J, with 6 bases between. Germline CDR1 DFQATT, CDR2 SNEGSKA (reference sequence). This CDR3 is built from 11 residues. Here the CDR3 DNA reads TGCAGTGCTAGTTATAACTACGAGCAGTACTTC. It codes for CSASYNYEQYF.

V gene TRBV5-1 combines with J gene TRBJ1-5; D is perhaps TRBD1 (6 bases). CDR1 is SGHRS and CDR2 is YFSETQ in the germline V gene. The CDR3 is 14 amino acids. Trimming left V 4 bases short and J 5 bases short, with 13 bases between. CDR3 nucleotide sequence: TGCGCCAGCAGCCCCAGCGGGGGCGATCAGCCCCAGCATTTT. Translating gives CASSPSGGDQPQHF.

The sample holds one count of this clone. This rearrangement joins TRBV19 to TRBJ2-7; 8 positions agree with TRBD1. Germline V CDR1 and CDR2: LNHDA, SQIVND (reference sequence). Trimming took 6 bases from V and 7 from J; bases not matched to a gene: 20. CDR3 size: 17 residues. The CDR3 DNA follows: TGTGCCAGTAGCCAAGATTTTCCGCAGGGGGCTTTGGGGGAGCAGTACTTC. Translated: CASSQDFPQGALGEQYF.

The genes are TRBV4-1 and TRBJ2-7; possibly TRBD1 for D (7 bases). V was pared by 3 bases and J by 3 bases, with 15 bases between. Germline assignment: CDR1 MGHRA and CDR2 YSYEKL. This CDR3 comprises 15 residues. Written as DNA, the CDR3 is TGCGCCAGCAGCCAGGGGCAGGGGGGAGACTACGAGCAGTACTTC. Amino acids: CASSQGQGGDYEQYF.

This rearrangement joins TRBV13 to TRBJ2-1; TRBD2 is a possible D gene (5 bases). This CDR3 spans 14 amino acids. Germline V CDR1 and CDR2: PRHDT, FYEKMQ (reference sequence). V dropped 5 bases and J dropped 8 bases, with 16 bases sitting between them. The CDR3 loop is CASSLADWGDEQFF. The CDR3 coding sequence is TGTGCCAGCAGCCTTGCGGACTGGGGTGATGAGCAGTTCTTC.

This chain uses TRBV6-5 with TRBJ1-2; TRBD1 might be the D (5 bases). Germline CDR1 and CDR2: MNHEY and SVGAGI. The CDR3 totals 14 residues. V gave up 0 bases and J gave up 2 bases, with 7 bases separating them. CDR3 in DNA: TGTGCCAGCAGTTACTCTGGGGGGAACTATGGCTACACCTTC. Amino acids: CASSYSGGNYGYTF.

Details on this clone: One end of the junction is discordant with germline, which a read error may explain. This rearrangement joins TRBV7-7 to TRBJ2-1; possibly TRBD2 for D (7 bases). CDR1 is SSHAT, CDR2 FNYEAQ, per germline (reference sequence). The CDR3 consists of 14 residues. CDR3 protein: CASSLEGGHDEQFF. CDR3 bases: TGTGCTAGCAGCTTAGAGGGGGGGCATGATGAGCAGTTCTTC.

The chain combines TRBV21-1 with TRBJ2-1; the table names TRBD2, a call not compared with the DNA. TRBV21-1 is labeled a pseudogene. The CDR3 runs 15 residues. This CDR3 is CASSSGTSLYNEQFF. In DNA, the CDR3 is TGTGCCAGCAGCAGCGGGACTAGCCTTTACAATGAGCAGTTCTTC.

This sequence joins TRBV10-1 and TRBJ2-4; D is possibly TRBD2 (6 bases). The CDR3 covers 14 residues. Trimming cost V 0 bases and J 3 bases, with 6 bases left between them. Germline V gene sequence: CDR1 WNHNN, CDR2 SYGVQD (reference sequence). The CDR3 region is CASSESGGKNIQYF. CDR3 nucleotide sequence: TGCGCCAGCAGTGAGTCCGGGGGCAAAAACATTCAGTACTTC.

This clone came up a few times. The V gene is TRBV6-6, the J gene TRBJ2-7; D possibly corresponds to TRBD1 (6 bases). Looked up from germline, CDR1 is MNHNY and CDR2 is SVGAGI (reference sequence). The CDR3 covers 14 residues. The V and J ends lost 7 bases and 0 bases respectively, with 13 bases between them. The CDR3 sequence: CASTPGTFSYEQYF. DNA of the CDR3: TGTGCCAGCACCCCCGGGACATTCTCCTACGAGCAGTACTTC.

J is TRBJ1-1 and V is TRBV9, with D possibly TRBD1 on 6 matching bases. Germline V CDR1 and CDR2: SGDLS, YYNGEE. V was pared by 3 bases and J by 4 bases, with 13 bases between. The CDR3 extends over 14 amino acids. The CDR3 DNA sequence: TGTGCCAGCAGCGCGACGAGAGGGGGCACTGAAGCTTTCTTT. Encoded protein: CASSATRGGTEAFF.

The V call is TRBV5-1, the J call TRBJ2-7; no reliable D call. CDR1 and CDR2 from the germline V gene are SGHRS and YFSETQ. The CDR3 totals 15 residues. V gave up 4 bases and J gave up 1 base, with 15 bases separating them. The CDR3 is CASSPAFSRSYEQYF. CDR3 in DNA: TGCGCCAGCAGCCCGGCGTTCTCGAGGTCCTACGAGCAGTACTTC.

The V gene is TRBV6-5, the J gene TRBJ2-7, with 9 nucleotides matching TRBD2. The CDR3 length is 15 residues. Germline-derived CDR1 and CDR2 are MNHEY and SVGAGI. V lost 6 bases and J lost 4; bases outside the gene matches: 10. The CDR3 loop reads CASRGERGEVYEQYF. The CDR3 bases are TGTGCCAGCAGGGGGGAGCGGGGGGAGGTGTACGAGCAGTACTTC.

The V and J genes are TRBV18 and TRBJ1-6, with a tentative D call TRBD1 (5 bases). V was shortened by 3 bases and J by 9 bases, with 18 bases between the two germline ends. CDR3 length equals 16 residues. CDR1 is KGHSH and CDR2 is LQKENI in the germline V gene. CDR3: CASSPNGIRVTSPLHF. The CDR3 DNA follows: TGTGCCAGCTCACCCAACGGAATCAGGGTTACTTCACCCCTCCACTTT.

The chain recombines TRBV3-1 (or the pseudogene TRBV3-2) with TRBJ2-5, with 9 bases matching TRBD2. The CDR3 length is 17 residues. V lost 8 bases and J lost 2; bases outside the gene matches: 15. The germline gives CDR1 LGHDT, CDR2 YNNKEL (reference sequence). CDR3 amino acids: CASQKTGASGNQETQYF. The CDR3 bases are TGTGCCAGCCAAAAAACCGGGGCTAGCGGGAATCAAGAGACCCAGTACTTC.

This clone appeared a few times. The V and J genes are TRBV15 and TRBJ2-1, with TRBD2 identical over 11 bases. The length of the CDR3 is 16 residues. Germline V CDR1 and CDR2: LNHNV, YYDKDF (reference sequence). V was pared by 5 bases and J by 8 bases, with 11 bases of the junction left unmatched. In DNA form, the CDR3 reads TGTGCCACCAGCGCCTTAGCGGGGGGGCCGACCCATGAGCAGTTCTTC. This translates into CATSALAGGPTHEQFF.